What follows are 24 T cell receptor beta chains derived from one specimen sequenced in a study of human T cells and chemical hapten exposure (dated by TCRdb to about 2021). In the paper's terms, the time point label means: patch test 2, 6 weeks after DPC sensitization. According to the study, the label for this sample's treatment or condition signals: therapeutic diphenylcyclopropenone sensitization with weekly scalp DPC. Library generation was performed with RACE. Sequencing used a NextSeq 500. Through fastp at Q25 and MiXCR, TCRdb rebuilt clones from the public reads, retaining in-frame beta chains. Each CDR3 protein gets just one entry, which takes the most common genes and DNA from the rows behind it. The sample table records about 95,000 distinct CDR3 sequences; 11% of these occur just once. Jointly, the top ten make up approximately 3.3% of the sample. Sequenced here: whole blood, sampled in connection with sensitization to the hapten diphenylcyclopropenone (DPC). The receptor source for this set is a middle-aged woman with alopecia areata. Some clones in this sample may be carry-over from other donors' samples.

There are many counts of this clonotype. The J gene is TRBJ2-3, the V gene TRBV3-1; 9 bases match TRBD1. V was clipped by 4 bases and J by 6 bases; unmatched bases: 2. There are 13 residues in the CDR3. Germline-derived CDR1 and CDR2 are LGHDT and YNNKEL (reference sequence). The CDR3, as DNA: TGTGCCAGCAGCCGACAGGGGGTGGATACGCAGTATTTT. It specifies CASSRQGVDTQYF.

This chain uses TRBV12-3 or TRBV12-4 with TRBJ2-3; 10 bases are a match to TRBD2. The CDR3 covers 16 residues. J gave up 2 bases and V 5 bases, and 7 bases lay outside the gene matches. The CDR3 region has the DNA TGTGCCAGCAGTAAGCTAGCGGGGGCTGACACAGATACGCAGTATTTT. As protein: CASSKLAGADTDTQYF.

This clonotype was picked up many times. CDR3: CATSGGITDTQYF. CDR3 in DNA: TGTGCCACATCCGGGGGTATCACAGATACGCAGTATTTT. This chain connects TRBV28 to TRBJ2-3; possible D gene TRBD2, 6 bases. The germline CDR1 and CDR2 sequences are MDHEN and SYDVKM. Trimming took off 10 bases at V and 2 bases at J, with 13 bases between the two ends. There are 13 residues in the CDR3.

This clonotype has more than one count but fewer than ten. This rearrangement joins TRBV20-1 to TRBJ2-2; tentative D call: TRBD2 (6 bases). Per the germline V gene, CDR1 is DFQATT and CDR2 is SNEGSKA (reference sequence). Deletions cut 0 bases from V and 2 bases from J, with 16 bases between. This CDR3 contains 17 residues. CDR3 bases: TGCAGTGCTAGAGATCTAGTCGGACTATCAAACACCGGGGAGCTGTTTTTT. Translating gives CSARDLVGLSNTGELFF.

This clonotype was found a few times. This chain uses TRBV7-2 with TRBJ2-3; a possible D gene is TRBD2 (5 bases). CDR1 and CDR2 (germline): SGHTA, FQGNSA. V lost 5 bases and J 3 bases, leaving 12 bases between the germline ends. The CDR3 runs 14 residues. The CDR3 DNA follows: TGTGCCAGCAGCCGAGGAGGTTTTACAGATACGCAGTATTTT. It codes for CASSRGGFTDTQYF.

The table lists this clonotype with a few counts. The V and J genes are TRBV2 and TRBJ1-4, with D possibly matching TRBD1 (6 bases). Germline loops: CDR1 SNHLY, CDR2 FYNNEI. The CDR3 is 14 residues long. Trimming cost V 2 bases and J 3 bases, with 7 bases left between them. DNA of the CDR3: TGTGCCAGCAGTGAAAGGACAGCTAATGAAAAACTGTTTTTT. Its protein is CASSERTANEKLFF.

This clonotype has ten or more counts. The chain joins TRBV7-9 to TRBJ1-2; D perhaps matches TRBD1 (6 bases). The germline V and J ends were trimmed by 5 bases and 0 bases, with 16 bases remaining between them. The CDR3 is 16 amino acids. CDR1 and CDR2 from the germline V gene are SEHNR and FQNEAQ (reference sequence). The CDR3 region is CASSPTPRTANYGYTF. CDR3 sequence (DNA): TGTGCCAGCAGCCCGACCCCCCGGACAGCTAACTATGGCTACACCTTC. Variable domain in full (rest from reference TRBV7-9 and TRBJ1-2): DTGVSQNPRHKITKRGQNVTFRCDPISEHNRLYWYRQTLGQGPEFLTYFQNEAQLEKSRLLSDRFSAERPKGSFSTLEIQRTEQGDSAMYLCASSPTPRTANYGYTFGSGTRLTVV.

This clonotype was detected ten times or more. This chain connects TRBV7-2 to TRBJ2-2; D is perhaps TRBD1 (5 bases). CDR3 length: 14 amino acids. Germline CDR1 reads SGHTA; CDR2 reads FQGNSA. Trimming pared 6 bases from V and 1 base from J, leaving 9 bases between. This CDR3 is CASSIDRNTGELFF. CDR3 sequence (DNA): TGTGCCAGCAGTATCGACAGGAACACCGGGGAGCTGTTTTTT.

The J gene is TRBJ1-2, the V gene TRBV7-2; 11 bases align to TRBD1. The CDR3 contains 17 residues. J gave up 7 bases and V 0 bases, and 10 bases lay outside the gene matches. Germline V gene sequence: CDR1 SGHTA, CDR2 FQGNSA. CDR3 sequence: CASSLAGGQGAIFGYTF. CDR3 DNA: TGTGCCAGCAGCTTAGCAGGCGGACAGGGGGCCATCTTTGGCTACACCTTC. Full variable domain (outside the CDR3, taken from reference TRBV7-2 and TRBJ1-2): GAGVSQSPSNKVTEKGKDVELRCDPISGHTALYWYRQSLGQGLEFLIYFQGNSAPDKSGLPSDRFSAERTGGSVSTLTIQRTQQEDSAVYLCASSLAGGQGAIFGYTFGSGTRLTVV.

The sample holds one count of this clonotype. A much larger clonotype is one base distant, so this may be a read error. This likely comes from a read error, as the CDR3 has no conserved phenylalanine or tryptophan at its end. The J gene is TRBJ1-1, the V gene TRBV18; D gene unclear. The CDR3 has 12 amino acids. The germline V and J ends were trimmed by 6 bases and 6 bases, with 11 bases remaining between them. CDR1 is KGHSH, CDR2 LQKENI, per germline. CDR3 region: CASSGPLPEAFL. As DNA, the CDR3 is TGTGCCAGCTCTGGTCCTCTCCCTGAAGCTTTCCTT.

This clonotype was detected ten times or more. The CDR3 region is CASRVAGGSTYNEQFF. CDR3 DNA sequence: TGTGCCAGCAGGGTAGCGGGGGGATCTACCTACAATGAGCAGTTCTTC. This chain connects TRBV7-2 to TRBJ2-1; 10 bases are shared with TRBD2. V shed 6 bases and J 2 bases; nucleotides not matched to a gene: 7. The CDR3 runs 16 residues. CDR1 and CDR2 (germline): SGHTA, FQGNSA.

This clonotype was seen many times. The chain has TRBV29-1 and TRBJ1-4; D gene unclear. The germline V gene encodes CDR1 SQVTM and CDR2 ANQGSEA. The V end was cut by 7 bases, the J end by 1 base, with 10 bases between. The CDR3 is 13 amino acids. The CDR3 sequence is CSANRGTNEKLFF. In nucleotides, the CDR3 is TGCAGCGCCAACCGTGGAACTAATGAAAAACTGTTTTTT.

The V call is TRBV28, the J call TRBJ2-3, with 8 nucleotides matching TRBD1. The CDR3 runs 14 residues. Germline lookup yields CDR1 MDHEN and CDR2 SYDVKM. V was pared by 6 bases and J by 9 bases, with 11 bases of the junction left unmatched. The CDR3 DNA reads as TGTGCCAGCAGATGGGACAGGTCCACAAGGACGCAGTATTTT. Translated: CASRWDRSTRTQYF.

The J gene is TRBJ1-2, the V gene TRBV7-9; the D is unclear. Germline V gene sequence: CDR1 SEHNR, CDR2 FQNEAQ (reference sequence). CDR3 length: 11 amino acids. V lost 1 base and J 7 bases, leaving 4 bases between the germline ends. The CDR3 DNA follows: TGTGCCAGCAGCTTAGACGTTGGCTACACCTTC. Encoded protein: CASSLDVGYTF.

The chain employs TRBV6-2 or TRBV6-3 and TRBJ2-7, with D perhaps given as TRBD1 or TRBD2 (5 bases each). Trimming took off 2 bases at V and 5 bases at J, with 7 bases between the two ends. Germline lookup yields CDR1 MNHEY and CDR2 SVGEGT. This CDR3 region has 12 residues. The CDR3 is CASSYGGNEQYF. In DNA, the CDR3 is TGTGCCAGCAGTTACGGGGGAAACGAGCAGTACTTC.

The chain links TRBV9 to TRBJ1-2; D is uncertain. The length of the CDR3 is 14 residues. CDR1 is SGDLS, CDR2 YYNGEE, per germline. V was trimmed by 4 bases and J by 8 bases, leaving 18 bases between them. The CDR3 DNA is TGTGCCAGCAGCTCCCGGTACGGGCCAGGCGGCTACACCTTC. Protein product: CASSSRYGPGGYTF.

The rearrangement uses TRBV12-3 or TRBV12-4 and TRBJ2-1; 11 nucleotides match TRBD1. There are 21 residues in the CDR3. The J segment lost 7 bases and the V segment lost 1 base, leaving 21 bases of the junction unmatched. CDR3 in amino acids: CASSLDRSLDRTGGFGNEQFF. The CDR3 nucleotides read TGTGCCAGCAGTTTAGATAGGAGTTTAGATAGGACAGGGGGCTTTGGTAATGAGCAGTTCTTC.

This clonotype was observed many times. The J gene is TRBJ2-7, the V gene TRBV6-1; D may match TRBD1 or TRBD2 (5 bases each). The CDR3 sequence is 16 residues long. The ends were cut back, 4 bases at V and 4 bases at J, with 20 bases in the middle. Germline values: CDR1 MNHNS, CDR2 SASEGT. The CDR3 coding sequence is TGTGCCAGCAGTGCTTTTCCGGGGCAGCCCCAGTACGAGCAGTACTTC. Protein sequence: CASSAFPGQPQYEQYF.

The J gene is TRBJ2-3, the V gene TRBV25-1; 10 nucleotides align to TRBD2. The CDR3 loop spans 15 amino acids. Germline CDR1 reads MGHDK; CDR2 reads SYGVNS. Trimming took 6 bases from V and 6 from J; bases not matched to a gene: 9. CDR3 in DNA: TGTGCCAGCAGCCCCCTAGCGGGGGCGGGGGATACGCAGTATTTT. Translation gives CASSPLAGAGDTQYF.

This clonotype was counted ten times or more. This chain links TRBV2 with TRBJ2-7; 7 positions match TRBD1. V lost 5 bases to trimming and J lost 5 bases; unmatched junction nucleotides: 6. The CDR3 has 13 amino acids. Germline assignment: CDR1 SNHLY and CDR2 FYNNEI. CDR3 in amino acids: CASSPNRGNEQYF. The CDR3 DNA is TGTGCCAGCAGTCCAAACAGGGGAAACGAGCAGTACTTC.

This clonotype is labeled medium-sized. The V gene is TRBV28, the J gene TRBJ1-5; 8 nucleotides match TRBD1. This CDR3 contains 15 residues. V lost 5 bases, J lost 6 bases, and 9 bases stayed unmatched. Germline lookup yields CDR1 MDHEN and CDR2 SYDVKM. The CDR3 here is CASSRGRTGSQPQHF. DNA for the CDR3: TGTGCCAGCAGTCGGGGTCGGACAGGGAGTCAGCCCCAGCATTTT.

The chain is built from TRBV21-1 and TRBJ1-3. TRBV21-1 is annotated as a pseudogene. The CDR3 is 18 residues long. DNA for the CDR3: TGTGCCAGCAGCAAAGAAGTGCGTGGGTCGGGAGATGGAAACACCATATATTTT. Protein: CASSKEVRGSGDGNTIYF.

The chain has TRBV24-1 and TRBJ2-2; no definite D call. V lost 0 bases and J 4 bases, leaving 11 bases between the germline ends. CDR3 length equals 16 residues. Per germline, CDR1 KGHDR and CDR2 SFDVKD. DNA for the CDR3: TGTGCCACCAGTGATTTGCAAGTTGCGAGCACCGGGGAGCTGTTTTTT. Its translation is CATSDLQVASTGELFF.

Only a few counts were recorded for this clonotype. The chain uses TRBV20-1 and TRBJ2-7; 9 bases are a match to TRBD1. From germline, CDR1 is DFQATT and CDR2 SNEGSKA (reference sequence). The V gene end was trimmed by 6 bases and the J gene end by 6 bases; junction bases not matched to a gene: 15. The CDR3 has 15 amino acids. As DNA, the CDR3 is TGCAGTGCACAGAGGTCCGGGACAGGGTGGAGCGAGCAGTACTTC. This sequence encodes CSAQRSGTGWSEQYF.